These T cell receptor beta chains were read from a single sample in a study of T cell repertoires and HLA-DP antigens. Produced via immunoSEQ multiplex PCR; TCRdb's table is partial and in-frame only. The profile shows approximately 90,000 clones, 86% of them singletons. The antigens for these receptors are not known. The sequenced sample consisted of CD4+ T cells from PBMCs. The receptor set was obtained from a man aged 50-60 years in good health and CMV-seronegative. The CDR3 runs from the conserved cysteine through the conserved F or W.

v_gene: TRBV29-1; CDR3aa: CSVYHRYETQYF
v_gene: TRBV18; CDR3aa: CASSPAATGQGSRAFF
v_gene: TRBV6-1; CDR3aa: CASSEGQGRYGYTF
v_gene: TRBV6-1; CDR3aa: CASSGNRESEQFF
v_gene: TRBV6-5; CDR3aa: CASSKDKGSSYEQYF
v_gene: TRBV19; CDR3aa: CASSIEGPSNYGYTF
v_gene: TRBV27; CDR3aa: CASKKTGTSGRGYNEQFF
v_gene: TRBV5-5; CDR3aa: CASSRRGYEQYF
v_gene: TRBV7-9; CDR3aa: CASSPGTGFGEQFF
v_gene: TRBV19; CDR3aa: CASSIGGSSNYGYTF
v_gene: TRBV5-1; CDR3aa: CASSETGGRSGNTIYF
v_gene: TRBV6-5; CDR3aa: CASSILGFTDTQYF
v_gene: TRBV7-3; CDR3aa: CASSSGAGRYEQYF
v_gene: TRBV30; CDR3aa: CACQDIGTYEQYF
v_gene: TRBV6-5; CDR3aa: CASSGSRGRRETQYF
v_gene: TRBV6-1; CDR3aa: CASRLSLGQVKLFF
v_gene: TRBV19; CDR3aa: CASSRRTGNTGELFF
v_gene: TRBV9; CDR3aa: CASSVGPPDTQYF
v_gene: TRBV7-2; CDR3aa: CASSLQQGRYEETQYF
v_gene: TRBV7-2; CDR3aa: CASSSTRVPGNTIYF
v_gene: TRBV10-1; CDR3aa: CASSSRTSGWTGELFF
v_gene: TRBV5-4; CDR3aa: CASSPQRDRVDEQFF
v_gene: TRBV5-1; CDR3aa: CASSLGVRDREGNQPQHF
v_gene: TRBV21-1; CDR3aa: CASSRSGRRYF
v_gene: TRBV5-4; CDR3aa: CASSAPGTSGGLGTDTQYF
v_gene: TRBV4-3; CDR3aa: CASSQDRQGAGEQYF
v_gene: TRBV5-4; CDR3aa: CASSLGTKNEKLFF
v_gene: TRBV5-4; CDR3aa: CASSSDRPGPGNTIYF
v_gene: TRBV25-1; CDR3aa: CASSGTGYEQYF
v_gene: TRBV10-3; CDR3aa: CAISDRAKVGNTEAFF
v_gene: TRBV4-1; CDR3aa: CATDRGGPKTQYF
v_gene: TRBV15; CDR3aa: CATSRIPTSGNTIYF
v_gene: TRBV19; CDR3aa: CASRQVDNSPLHF
v_gene: TRBV30; CDR3aa: CAWRGIAGLDTGELFF
v_gene: TRBV6-1; CDR3aa: CASSDEGQGFGRLYNEQFF
v_gene: TRBV28; CDR3aa: CASSLGRDREAGELFF